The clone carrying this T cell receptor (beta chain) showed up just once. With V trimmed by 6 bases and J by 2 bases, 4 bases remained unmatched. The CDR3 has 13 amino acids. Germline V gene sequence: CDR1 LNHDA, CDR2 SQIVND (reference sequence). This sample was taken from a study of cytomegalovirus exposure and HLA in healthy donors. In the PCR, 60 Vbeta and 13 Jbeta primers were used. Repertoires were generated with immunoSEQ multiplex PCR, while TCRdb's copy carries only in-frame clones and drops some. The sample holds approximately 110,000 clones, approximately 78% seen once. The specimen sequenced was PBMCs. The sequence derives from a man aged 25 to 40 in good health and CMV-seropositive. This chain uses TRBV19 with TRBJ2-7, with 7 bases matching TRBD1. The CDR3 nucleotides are TGTGCCAGTAGCCCGGGACAGCCCTACGAGCAGTACTTC. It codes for CASSPGQPYEQYF.